This entry describes one T cell receptor (beta chain). Its antigen target is currently unknown. No much larger clonotype is one base removed from it; base qualities were not supplied. Participants in the prospective study were enrolled through a virtual design, were aged about 18 to 100 years, and lived in fewer than 30 United States geographic areas. In the prospective study, participants were assigned to cohorts based on the clinical history participants reported in a screening survey and a study questionnaire. ImmuneRACE Cohort 3 recovered participants were defined by two consecutive negative NP/OP PCR tests, healthcare professional clearance, or symptom resolution. Each participant in the prospective study had whole blood, serum and a nasopharyngeal or oropharyngeal swab collected by mobile phlebotomists. Participants in the prospective study had the option to provide additional blood draws and questionnaires over a roughly 2-month period. Before DNA extraction, prospective study blood samples were shipped either frozen or at room temperature.

The sample belongs to a study of blood T cell repertoires in COVID-19 (TCRdb year 2020). Study-wide context: Collaborator samples came from the United States, Italy and Spain and covered acute and convalescent phases of COVID-19. The material from the prospective study consisted of cDNA or gDNA derived from T cells, B-cell-depleted T cells, or PBMCs. The sample metadata nearly always contained a de-identified subject ID, COVID-19 status, age in years and sex. Subjects who had been exposed to COVID-19, were actively infected with it, or had recovered from it provided the deeply sampled blood TCRbeta repertoires that made up the dataset. The samples were drawn from the first 160 participants of the ongoing ImmuneRACE study and from 950 to 1,500 subjects provided by 6 global collaborators. HLA class I and class II types, where available, came from metadata supplied by the sample provider rather than from assay-based typing. The repertoires were released in a freely available public database intended as a resource for research on the immune response to SARS-CoV-2.

From cysteine to phenylalanine, the CDR3 is 19 amino acids long. Of the read, only the CDR3 DNA is kept; its 57 bases are in frame from base 1. Looking up the germline V gene yields CDR1 KGHSH and CDR2 LQKENI. V lost 1 base and J lost 1 base, and the count of bases not matched to a germline gene is 11. TCRbeta CDR3 regions were amplified from genomic DNA by means of the immunoSEQ Assay, a bias-controlled multiplex PCR. On the study's bioinformatics: Nucleated cell counts per sample were estimated from amplification of reference gene primers within the assay. To quantify the absolute abundance of each unique TCRbeta CDR3 rearrangement, sequence reads were collapsed and filtered. Productive Simpson clonality was computed per sample as the square root of Simpson's diversity index over productive rearrangements. TCRdb took over this immuneACCESS table, retaining in-frame rearrangements with V and J assigned. Such tables are incomplete; in checked studies, under half of the missing clones stem from an unresolved V gene, and the remainder is unexplained. The V and J calls and the clone size are those of that table, but D and trimming were determined from the DNA. Present in this sample are 200,000 to 250,000 clones, roughly nine tenths of which were seen just once. About 10% of the sample is taken by the ten largest.

What the authors observed across the whole study: The quantity of clinical and demographic metadata differed by source and by participant and was supplied without curation.

What was sequenced was PBMCs or T cells enriched from blood (not recorded which). The TCR was taken from a man aged 25-45 years who had recovered from COVID-19. The rearranged chain carries TRBV18 and TRBJ2-2; 8 central bases correspond to TRBD2. The CDR3: CASSPRAQREFENTGELFF. The DNA sequence is TGTGCCAGCTCACCACGTGCCCAGCGGGAGTTTGAGAACACCGGGGAGCTGTTTTTT.